The clone carrying this T cell receptor (beta chain) showed up many times. The data were taken from a study of T cells in Graves' hyperthyroidism and ophthalmopathy. RNA transcripts provided the source from which TCR beta CDR3 regions were amplified. Primed by the HTBI set, a first-round RT-PCR was run on the TCR CDR3. TCRdb processed the multiplex PCR reads anew with MiXCR; each CDR3 protein has one entry. The sample carries about 700,000 distinct CDR3 sequences, 14% recorded once. A patient was excluded if there was uncontrolled infection, other autoimmune disease, pregnancy or lactation. Germline CDR1 reads SGHRS; CDR2 reads YFSETQ. V gave up 4 bases and J gave up 2 bases; unmatched junction bases: 5. The CDR3 runs to 16 residues.

The chain links TRBV5-1 to TRBJ2-1; 11 nucleotides align to TRBD2. This clonotype was obtained from a woman between 18 and 30 years old with Graves' hyperthyroidism. Sequenced sample: blood. The CDR3 region has the DNA TGCGCCAGCAGCACCTTAGCGGGAGGGACCTACAATGAGCAGTTCTTC. Protein product: CASSTLAGGTYNEQFF.